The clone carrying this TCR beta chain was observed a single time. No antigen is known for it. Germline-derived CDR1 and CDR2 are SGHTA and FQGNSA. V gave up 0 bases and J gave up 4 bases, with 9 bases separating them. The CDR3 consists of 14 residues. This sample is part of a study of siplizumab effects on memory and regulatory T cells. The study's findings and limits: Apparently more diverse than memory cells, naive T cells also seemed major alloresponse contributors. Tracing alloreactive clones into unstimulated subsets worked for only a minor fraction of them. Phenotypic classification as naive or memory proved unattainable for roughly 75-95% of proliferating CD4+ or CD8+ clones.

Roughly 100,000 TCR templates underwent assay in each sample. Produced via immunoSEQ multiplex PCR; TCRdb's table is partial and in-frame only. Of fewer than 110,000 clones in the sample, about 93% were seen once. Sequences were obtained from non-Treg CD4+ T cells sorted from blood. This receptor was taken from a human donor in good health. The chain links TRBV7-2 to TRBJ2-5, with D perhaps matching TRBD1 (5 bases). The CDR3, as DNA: TGTGCCAGCAGCTTAGCCGGGCAGGGAGAGACCCAGTACTTC. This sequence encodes CASSLAGQGETQYF.